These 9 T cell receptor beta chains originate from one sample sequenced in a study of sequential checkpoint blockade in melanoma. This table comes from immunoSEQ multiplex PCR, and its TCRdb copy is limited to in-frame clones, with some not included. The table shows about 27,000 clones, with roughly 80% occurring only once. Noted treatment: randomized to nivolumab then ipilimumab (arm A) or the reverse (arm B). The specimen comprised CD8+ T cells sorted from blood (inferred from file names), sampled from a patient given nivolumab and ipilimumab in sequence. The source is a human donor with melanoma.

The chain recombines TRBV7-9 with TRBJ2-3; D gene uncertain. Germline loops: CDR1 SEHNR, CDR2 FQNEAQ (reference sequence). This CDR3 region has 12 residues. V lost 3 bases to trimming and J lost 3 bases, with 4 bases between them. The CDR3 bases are TGTGCCAGCAGCTTCGGGACAGATACGCAGTATTTT. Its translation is CASSFGTDTQYF.

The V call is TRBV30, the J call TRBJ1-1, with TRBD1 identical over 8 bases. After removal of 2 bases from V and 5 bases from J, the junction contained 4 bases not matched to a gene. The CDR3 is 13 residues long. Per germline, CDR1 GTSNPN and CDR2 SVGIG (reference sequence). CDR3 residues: CAWSTTGGTEAFF. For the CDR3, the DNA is TGTGCCTGGAGTACTACAGGGGGTACTGAAGCTTTCTTT.

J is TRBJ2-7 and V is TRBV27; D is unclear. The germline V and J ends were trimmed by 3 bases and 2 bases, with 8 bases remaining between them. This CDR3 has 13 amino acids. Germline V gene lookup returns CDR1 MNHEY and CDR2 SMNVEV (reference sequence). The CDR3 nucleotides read TGTGCCAGCAGTTTTCAGGATACCTACGAGCAGTACTTC. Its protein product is CASSFQDTYEQYF.

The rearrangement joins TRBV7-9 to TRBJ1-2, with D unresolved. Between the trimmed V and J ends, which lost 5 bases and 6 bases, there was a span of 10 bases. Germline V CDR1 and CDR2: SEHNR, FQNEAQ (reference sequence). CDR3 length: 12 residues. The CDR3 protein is CASSLRFDGYTF. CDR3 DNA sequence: TGTGCCAGCAGCCTGAGATTCGATGGCTACACCTTC. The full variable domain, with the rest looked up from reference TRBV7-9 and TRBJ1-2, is DTGVSQNPRHKITKRGQNVTFRCDPISEHNRLYWYRQTLGQGPEFLTYFQNEAQLEKSRLLSDRFSAERPKGSFSTLEIQRTEQGDSAMYLCASSLRFDGYTFGSGTRLTVV.

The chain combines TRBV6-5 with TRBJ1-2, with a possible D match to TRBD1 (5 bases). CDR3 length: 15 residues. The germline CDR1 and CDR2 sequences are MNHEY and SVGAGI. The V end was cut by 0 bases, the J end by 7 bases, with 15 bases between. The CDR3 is CASSYSSGDFRGYTF. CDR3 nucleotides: TGTGCCAGCAGTTACTCGTCCGGGGACTTTCGTGGCTACACCTTC.

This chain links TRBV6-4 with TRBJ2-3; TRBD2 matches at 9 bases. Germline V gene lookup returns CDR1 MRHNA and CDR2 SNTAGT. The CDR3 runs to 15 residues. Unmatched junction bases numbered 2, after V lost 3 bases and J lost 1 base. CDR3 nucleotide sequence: TGTGCCAGCAGTGATAGCGGGGGACGCACAGATACGCAGTATTTT. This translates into CASSDSGGRTDTQYF.

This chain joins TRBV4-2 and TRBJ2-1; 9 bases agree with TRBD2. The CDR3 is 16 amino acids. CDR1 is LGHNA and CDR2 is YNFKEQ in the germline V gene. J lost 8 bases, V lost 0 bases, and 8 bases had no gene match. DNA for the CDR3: TGTGCCAGCAGCCAAGATGCGCGGGGGGGCCCTGATGAGCAGTTCTTC. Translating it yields CASSQDARGGPDEQFF.

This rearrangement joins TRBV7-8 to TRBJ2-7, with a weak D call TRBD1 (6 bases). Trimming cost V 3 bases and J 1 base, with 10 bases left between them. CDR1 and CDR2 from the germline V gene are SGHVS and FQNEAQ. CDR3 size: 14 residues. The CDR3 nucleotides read TGTGCCAGCAGCTTGAATAGGGGGTCCTACGAGCAGTACTTC. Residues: CASSLNRGSYEQYF. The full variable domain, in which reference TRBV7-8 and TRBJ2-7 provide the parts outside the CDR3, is GAGVSQSPRYKVAKRGQDVALRCDPISGHVSLFWYQQALGQGPEFLTYFQNEAQLDKSGLPSDRFFAERPEGSVSTLKIQRTQQEDSAVYLCASSLNRGSYEQYFGPGTRLTVT.

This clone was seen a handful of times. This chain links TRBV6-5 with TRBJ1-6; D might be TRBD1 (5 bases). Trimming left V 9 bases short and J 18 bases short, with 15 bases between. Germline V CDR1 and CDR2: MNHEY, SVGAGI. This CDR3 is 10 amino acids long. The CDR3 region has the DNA TGTGCCAGTCCGGACACCCAGGGCCACTTT. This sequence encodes CASPDTQGHF.